The table lists the clone carrying this T cell receptor (beta chain) with a count of one. Its antigen is unidentified. TCRdb itself ran the reads through MiXCR, one entry per CDR3 protein. The table has fewer than 850,000 distinct CDR3 sequences, 25% to 35% seen once. This specimen belongs to a study of T cell repertoires in cytomegalovirus infection. Study-wide background: Well-studied HLA-B-restricted CMV epitopes were used in the study alongside recently identified HLA-C-restricted ones. From public TCR beta signatures came an indication of both CMV infection and matching HLA type.

Whole-study findings and limits: Predominance within the ex vivo response was attributable to HLA-C-restricted CMV-specific TCR beta clonotypes. Cumulative frequency (of public TCR beta family members) identified carriers of CMV plus the relevant HLA.

The length of the CDR3 is 14 residues. The V gene lost 5 bases and the J gene lost 6 bases, with 17 bases spanning the gap. This sequence joins TRBV7-1 and TRBJ2-7; D remains ambiguous. TRBV7-1 is annotated as an ORF whose role is uncertain. The TCR was taken from a human donor in good health (CMV status not recorded). Some clones in this sample may be carry-over from other donors' samples. The sequenced sample was cultured CD8+ T cells from PBMCs, obtained from culture after CMV antigen stimulation. CDR3 in amino acids: CASSATSLSSEQYV. The CDR3 nucleotides are TGTGCCAGCAGCGCTACATCTCTATCGAGCGAGCAGTACGTC.